This T cell receptor (beta chain) was identified during a study of T cell changes during pregnancy in multiple sclerosis. Sequencing used immunoSEQ multiplex PCR; TCRdb keeps in-frame clones, though not all of them. The top ten clones hold around 0.45% of a sample with around 72,000 clones, 75% to 95% of them seen once. Germline assignment: CDR1 SEHNR and CDR2 FQNEAQ (reference sequence). This CDR3 is built from 15 residues. V gave up 6 bases and J gave up 4 bases, with 13 bases separating them. The origin of this receptor is a female donor with multiple sclerosis, enrolled in a pregnancy study. V and J are TRBV7-9 and TRBJ2-6, with D unresolved. This specimen consisted of CD4+ T cells from peripheral blood mononuclear cells, obtained before pregnancy. CDR3 sequence reads: CASRPKESGANVLTF. The DNA of the CDR3 is TGTGCCAGCAGGCCTAAGGAGTCGGGGGCCAACGTCCTGACTTTC.